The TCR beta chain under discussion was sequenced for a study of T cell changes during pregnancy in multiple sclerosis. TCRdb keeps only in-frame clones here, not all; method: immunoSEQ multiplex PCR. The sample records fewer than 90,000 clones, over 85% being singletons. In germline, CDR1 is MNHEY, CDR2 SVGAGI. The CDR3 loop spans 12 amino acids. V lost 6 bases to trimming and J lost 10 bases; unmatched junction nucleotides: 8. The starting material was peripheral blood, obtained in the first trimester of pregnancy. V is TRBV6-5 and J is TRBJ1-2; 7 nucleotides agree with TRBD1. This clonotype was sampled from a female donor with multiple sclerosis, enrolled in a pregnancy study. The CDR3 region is CASSRGQAFYTF. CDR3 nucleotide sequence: TGTGCCAGCAGCCGTGGACAGGCTTTCTACACCTTC.